This T cell receptor (beta chain) stems from a study of shared clonotypes between healthy human individuals. Study-level results: Shared clonotypes: roughly 4.7% naive CD4, under 4% naive CD8, less than 2.5% memory CD4, roughly 0.4% memory CD8.

Those who donated were healthy HIV-negative adults, with no recent acute infections or vaccinations reported. In regard to this clone: Its matching antigen is unknown.

V dropped 4 bases and J dropped 7; count of bases not matched to a gene: 18. The CDR3 runs 18 residues. Germline values: CDR1 MNHNS, CDR2 SASEGT. Here immunoSEQ multiplex PCR was the method, and the copy in TCRdb shows in-frame clones only, minus some. The data show under 1,900,000 clones, 98% to 99% seen once. What was sequenced was naive CD4+ T cells sorted from blood. Subset given: CD45RA+ positively selected. The chain joins TRBV6-1 to TRBJ2-7; 11 bases match TRBD2. The TCR comes from a man aged 25 to 40 in good health. CDR3 in amino acids: CASSALAGGPREAREQYF. The CDR3 DNA follows: TGTGCCAGCAGTGCGCTAGCGGGAGGACCTCGCGAGGCCCGGGAGCAGTACTTC.